This T cell receptor (beta chain) was obtained from a study of T cell changes during pregnancy in multiple sclerosis. TCRdb's table, derived via immunoSEQ multiplex PCR, lists solely in-frame clones and lacks some. The sample yields tens of thousands of clones, approximately 87% seen once. The CDR3 length is 16 residues. After removal of 0 bases from V and 7 bases from J, the junction contained 10 bases not matched to a gene. Germline loops: CDR1 MGHRA, CDR2 YSYEKL. The input for sequencing was CD8+ T cells from peripheral blood mononuclear cells, taken before pregnancy. The chain has TRBV4-1 and TRBJ2-7; 9 bases match TRBD1. This receptor was obtained from a female donor with multiple sclerosis, enrolled in a pregnancy study. The CDR3 coding sequence is TGCGCCAGCAGCCAAGATCTGGGGACAGGGAATCGGGAGCAGTACTTC. Protein: CASSQDLGTGNREQYF.